This T cell receptor (beta chain) was identified in a study of control samples from healthy donors and cancer patients. Germline lookup yields CDR1 ENHRY and CDR2 SYGVKD. The V end lost 4 bases, the J end lost 1 base, and 7 bases lay between the germline ends. The CDR3 consists of 13 residues. Some clones are missing from TCRdb's copy, which holds only in-frame ones; the method was immunoSEQ multiplex PCR. This table holds around 85,000 clones, about 93% found once. The TCR comes from a woman aged 18-29 years in good health. The rearrangement uses TRBV10-3 and TRBJ1-1; D is unresolved. Sample: blood. CDR3 protein: CAISARENTEAFF. CDR3 sequence (DNA): TGTGCCATCAGTGCTCGGGAGAACACTGAAGCTTTCTTT.